The rows below give T cell receptor beta chains drawn from one sample of a study of cytomegalovirus exposure and HLA in healthy donors. Libraries were prepared by immunoSEQ multiplex PCR; TCRdb keeps only in-frame clonotypes and omits some of them. The data hold approximately 120,000 clones, with 74% observed a single time. The sequenced material came from PBMCs. These receptors were taken from a woman aged 45-65 years in good health and CMV-seropositive. The CDR3 runs from the conserved cysteine through the conserved F or W. Each record gives: V gene, J gene, clone size, D gene, CDR3 length, CDR3 DNA, CDR3 protein. D genes are given only for firm matches. Part of the rows lack a size; the others show once, few, many or a class for expanded clones.

v_gene: TRBV7-2
j_gene: TRBJ1-2
abundance: NA
d_gene: NA
len: 12
CDR3nt: TGTGCCAGCAGCTTAACAGGCTATGGCTACACCTTC
CDR3aa: CASSLTGYGYTF

v_gene: TRBV4-2
j_gene: TRBJ2-7
abundance: NA
d_gene: NA
len: 16
CDR3nt: TGTGCCAGCAGCCAAGAAACAGGGTCCCTCTCCTACGAGCAGTACTTC
CDR3aa: CASSQETGSLSYEQYF

v_gene: TRBV19
j_gene: TRBJ1-4
abundance: NA
d_gene: NA
len: 14
CDR3nt: TGTGCCAGTACCCCCGGGTACAGCGGCGGAAAACTGTTTTTT
CDR3aa: CASTPGYSGGKLFF

v_gene: TRBV5-8
j_gene: TRBJ2-3
abundance: NA
d_gene: TRBD2
len: 16
CDR3nt: TGTGCCAGCAGCTCGGACTCGGGGAGGGGCACAGATACGCAGTATTTT
CDR3aa: CASSSDSGRGTDTQYF

v_gene: TRBV30
j_gene: TRBJ2-2
abundance: NA
d_gene: NA
len: 14
CDR3nt: TGTGCCCGGACACTCCTAACTAACACCGGGGAGCTGTTTTTT
CDR3aa: CARTLLTNTGELFF

v_gene: TRBV7-2
j_gene: TRBJ1-5
abundance: NA
d_gene: NA
len: 16
CDR3nt: TGTGCCAGCAGCATAAACCAGGGGTCGGGCAATCAGCCCCAGCATTTT
CDR3aa: CASSINQGSGNQPQHF

v_gene: TRBV9
j_gene: TRBJ1-6
abundance: NA
d_gene: TRBD1
len: 14
CDR3nt: TGTGCCAGCAGCGTTGGACAGGGGGCCTCCGTCCTCCACTTT
CDR3aa: CASSVGQGASVLHF

v_gene: TRBV11-3
j_gene: TRBJ2-7
abundance: few
d_gene: NA
len: 13
CDR3nt: TGTGCCAGCAGCTTAGGTCAGGAATACGAGCAGTACTTC
CDR3aa: CASSLGQEYEQYF

v_gene: TRBV30
j_gene: TRBJ1-5
abundance: few
d_gene: NA
len: 13
CDR3nt: TGTGCCTGGAGTCTGTCAGGCAATCAGCCCCAGCATTTT
CDR3aa: CAWSLSGNQPQHF

v_gene: TRBV6-5
j_gene: TRBJ1-4
abundance: few
d_gene: NA
len: 14
CDR3nt: TGTGCCAGCAGTACAGGGCACACTAATGAAAAACTGTTTTTT
CDR3aa: CASSTGHTNEKLFF

v_gene: TRBV9
j_gene: TRBJ2-7
abundance: NA
d_gene: TRBD1
len: 15
CDR3nt: TGTGCCAGCAGCGACCCGGACAGGGGATACCACGAGCAGTACTTC
CDR3aa: CASSDPDRGYHEQYF

v_gene: TRBV7-2
j_gene: TRBJ1-6
abundance: NA
d_gene: TRBD1
len: 14
CDR3nt: TGTGCCAGCAGCTTAGTCAGGGGGAATTCACCCCTCCACTTT
CDR3aa: CASSLVRGNSPLHF

v_gene: TRBV7-8
j_gene: TRBJ1-5
abundance: NA
d_gene: TRBD1
len: 17
CDR3nt: TGTGCCAGCAGCGTCGACAGGGGAGTAAGGAGCAATCAGCCCCAGCATTTT
CDR3aa: CASSVDRGVRSNQPQHF

v_gene: TRBV7-8
j_gene: TRBJ2-5
abundance: NA
d_gene: NA
len: 12
CDR3nt: TGTGCCAGCAGCTTTGAGTGGGAGACCCAGTACTTC
CDR3aa: CASSFEWETQYF

v_gene: TRBV27
j_gene: TRBJ2-2
abundance: once
d_gene: NA
len: 15
CDR3nt: TGTGCCAGCAGTTTTTATTCCGTAAACACCGGGGAGCTGTTTTTT
CDR3aa: CASSFYSVNTGELFF

v_gene: TRBV5-1
j_gene: TRBJ1-2
abundance: NA
d_gene: NA
len: 15
CDR3nt: TGCGCCAGCAGCTCTCAACAGGGTAGTATCTATGGCTACACCTTC
CDR3aa: CASSSQQGSIYGYTF

v_gene: TRBV29-1
j_gene: TRBJ2-5
abundance: NA
d_gene: TRBD2
len: 16
CDR3nt: TGCAGCGTTGGGTGGGGGACTAGCGGGCCTCAAGAGACCCAGTACTTC
CDR3aa: CSVGWGTSGPQETQYF

v_gene: TRBV5-1
j_gene: TRBJ2-7
abundance: NA
d_gene: TRBD1
len: 14
CDR3nt: TGCGCCAGCAGCATGGGACAGGGCAGGGACGAGCAGTACTTC
CDR3aa: CASSMGQGRDEQYF

v_gene: TRBV7-2
j_gene: TRBJ1-4
abundance: once
d_gene: NA
len: 15
CDR3nt: TGTGCCAGCAGCTTACAGGGCTCAACTAATGAAAAACTGTTTTTT
CDR3aa: CASSLQGSTNEKLFF

v_gene: TRBV25-1
j_gene: TRBJ1-1
abundance: few
d_gene: NA
len: 12
CDR3nt: TGTGCCAGCAGTGAATGGCTTTCTGAAGCTTTCTTT
CDR3aa: CASSEWLSEAFF

v_gene: TRBV28
j_gene: TRBJ1-4
abundance: NA
d_gene: NA
len: 14
CDR3nt: TGTGCCAGCAGTCTGACAGCCAATAATGAAAAACTGTTTTTT
CDR3aa: CASSLTANNEKLFF

v_gene: TRBV28
j_gene: TRBJ1-5
abundance: once
d_gene: NA
len: 15
CDR3nt: TGTGCCAGCACTTTCCCGAGCAGGGGCCAAGGGGCCCAGCATTTT
CDR3aa: CASTFPSRGQGAQHF

v_gene: TRBV4-2
j_gene: TRBJ2-4
abundance: NA
d_gene: TRBD2
len: 18
CDR3nt: TGTGCCAGCAGCCAAGTAATTAGGGCGGGGGGGCTCCGGAACATTCAGTACTTC
CDR3aa: CASSQVIRAGGLRNIQYF

v_gene: TRBV13
j_gene: TRBJ1-2
abundance: NA
d_gene: TRBD1
len: 15
CDR3nt: TGTGCCAGCAGCTCCCGGGACAGGGGAGACTATGGCTACACCTTC
CDR3aa: CASSSRDRGDYGYTF

v_gene: TRBV19
j_gene: TRBJ1-1
abundance: NA
d_gene: NA
len: 13
CDR3nt: TGTGCCAGTAGTATACAGGGGAACACTGAAGCTTTCTTT
CDR3aa: CASSIQGNTEAFF

v_gene: TRBV18
j_gene: TRBJ1-1
abundance: NA
d_gene: TRBD1
len: 16
CDR3nt: TGTGCCAGCTCACCTGGGACAGGGAGTTTGGGAACTGAAGCTTTCTTT
CDR3aa: CASSPGTGSLGTEAFF

v_gene: TRBV12-5
j_gene: TRBJ2-1
abundance: few
d_gene: NA
len: 13
CDR3nt: TGTGCTAGTGGTTTCTTACTAGCCGGTGCTCAGTTCTTC
CDR3aa: CASGFLLAGAQFF

v_gene: TRBV7-2
j_gene: TRBJ1-2
abundance: NA
d_gene: NA
len: 16
CDR3nt: TGTGCCAGCACCCTCTATGGCGGCGGGGACGCCTATGGCTACACCTTC
CDR3aa: CASTLYGGGDAYGYTF

v_gene: TRBV6-1
j_gene: TRBJ2-7
abundance: NA
d_gene: TRBD1
len: 15
CDR3nt: TGTGCCAGCAGTGCCGCAGGGACAGGGTTTTACGAGCAGTACTTC
CDR3aa: CASSAAGTGFYEQYF

v_gene: TRBV18
j_gene: TRBJ2-5
abundance: NA
d_gene: NA
len: 16
CDR3nt: TGTGCCAGCTCACCACTTCAGAGGTCTACCGACCAGACCCAGTACTTC
CDR3aa: CASSPLQRSTDQTQYF